This T cell receptor beta chain was sequenced during a study of cytomegalovirus exposure and HLA in healthy donors. Study background: One earlier analysis, a look at roughly 170 million T cells, found around 110 million unique TCR beta sequences.

Primers included in the PCR were 60 Vbeta and 13 Jbeta primers. The repertoire was sequenced with immunoSEQ multiplex PCR; TCRdb's copy has only in-frame clones and lacks some. This table holds about 120,000 clones, around 78% found once. The CDR3 totals 12 residues. CDR1 is MDHEN and CDR2 is SYDVKM in the germline V gene. The ends were cut back, 3 bases at V and 5 bases at J, with 7 bases in the middle. In the case of this clone: Its specificity is unknown.

The study's findings and limits: One variant, a missense change in DCLRE1C, was linked in a later analysis to TCR beta V- and J-gene trimming. According to reports, the classifier identified cytomegalovirus status with high specificity and sensitivity. In a later analysis, DRB1 alleles had the most associated TCRs; HLA-C alleles the fewest.

The source material was PBMCs. The receptor was derived from a woman aged 25 to 39 in good health and CMV-seronegative. The chain is built from TRBV28 and TRBJ1-2; weak D call: TRBD1 (5 bases). This CDR3 reads CASSLTDYGYTF. CDR3 bases: TGTGCCAGCAGTTTGACAGATTATGGCTACACCTTC.